This TCR beta chain was captured in a study of cytomegalovirus exposure and HLA in healthy donors. Study-wide findings and caveats: Serostatus for CMV was the only available immune exposure information.

Vbeta (60) and Jbeta (13) primers were used in the PCR. Sequencing was performed with immunoSEQ multiplex PCR; in TCRdb, only in-frame clones are kept and a portion is missing. The repertoire has approximately 120,000 clones, roughly 80% of them found once; the top ten carry approximately 2.4%. The germline V gene has CDR1 MRHNA and CDR2 SNTAGT. V was pared by 8 bases and J by 0 bases, with 19 bases between. The CDR3 covers 16 residues. Points on this clone: Its target is not known.

This receptor was taken from a female donor in good health and CMV-seronegative. Sequenced: PBMCs. The J gene is TRBJ1-2, the V gene TRBV6-4; no clear D. CDR3 region: CASGCFEGDPNYGYTF. CDR3 nucleotides: TGTGCCAGCGGATGTTTCGAGGGCGATCCTAACTATGGCTACACCTTC.